These T cell receptor beta chains were read from a single sample in a study of OX40 agonist ivuxolimab in advanced cancers. Assay used: immunoSEQ multiplex PCR; TCRdb lists only in-frame clones, some missing. The sample has some 60,000 clones; about 85% are singletons. The specimen was CD4+ or CD8+ T cells sorted from blood, collected in a trial of the OX40 agonist ivuxolimab. The receptors stem from an adult with an advanced solid tumor such as melanoma, head and neck, liver or kidney cancer. Each CDR3 is given with its conserved first and last residue. A D gene is named only where the DNA matches it firmly. Not every row has a clone size; where given, it reads once, few, many or a size class.

CDR3 length | clone size | J gene | V gene | D gene | CDR3 DNA | CDR3 protein
14 | - | TRBJ2-5 | TRBV14 | - | TGTGCCAGCAGCCAAGGAAATGTAAAAGAGACCCAGTACTTC | CASSQGNVKETQYF
15 | - | TRBJ1-5 | TRBV2 | - | TGTGCCAGCAGCGAACAGGGAACCTCCAATCAGCCCCAGCATTTT | CASSEQGTSNQPQHF
14 | once | TRBJ2-7 | TRBV5-1 | TRBD1 | TGCGCCAGCAGCTCCCGGACAGGGGGCTACGAGCAGTACTTC | CASSSRTGGYEQYF
13 | - | TRBJ2-7 | TRBV6-5 | - | TGTGCCAGCGGTCGGAGGGGGTCCTACGAGCAGTACTTC | CASGRRGSYEQYF
14 | - | TRBJ2-1 | TRBV19 | - | TGTGCCAGTAGTATGATTGGGACCTACAATGAGCAGTTCTTC | CASSMIGTYNEQFF
17 | - | TRBJ1-4 | TRBV4-1 | - | TGCGCCAGCAGCCAAAGGCACTCAGGAGCAACTAATGAAAAACTGTTTTTT | CASSQRHSGATNEKLFF
16 | - | TRBJ2-7 | TRBV28 | - | TGTGCCAGCAGTTTACCTATTAGGGGGACCTTATACGAGCAGTACTTC | CASSLPIRGTLYEQYF
14 | - | TRBJ2-7 | TRBV6-5 | TRBD1 | TGTGCCAGCACCCCTGGACAGGGTGGAGGGGAGCAGTACTTC | CASTPGQGGGEQYF
18 | once | TRBJ2-1 | TRBV9 | TRBD1 | TGTGCCAGCAGCGTAGAGGGGAGAACCGGGACAGGGTTAAATGAGCAGTTCTTC | CASSVEGRTGTGLNEQFF
14 | few | TRBJ2-1 | TRBV6-5 | TRBD2 | TGTGCCAGCCGACCAGCGGGGGTTCCTAATGAGCAGTTCTTC | CASRPAGVPNEQFF
16 | - | TRBJ2-3 | TRBV2 | TRBD2 | TGTGCCAGCACCCCAGGACTAGCGGAAAGCACAGATACGCAGTATTTT | CASTPGLAESTDTQYF
14 | few | TRBJ2-7 | TRBV5-1 | - | TGCGCCAGCAGCTTGTATGGGGCCTCCTACGAGCAGTACTTC | CASSLYGASYEQYF
14 | - | TRBJ2-7 | TRBV6-6 | - | TGTGCCAGCAGTCCCTTCAGGGGAGCTTACGAGCAGTACTTC | CASSPFRGAYEQYF
15 | few | TRBJ2-3 | TRBV27 | - | TGTGCCAGCAGTCCCTGGACCGGAAGCACAGATACGCAGTATTTT | CASSPWTGSTDTQYF
13 | - | TRBJ1-2 | TRBV27 | TRBD1 | TGTGCCAGCAGAAGGACAGGGAAGAATGGCTACACCTTC | CASRRTGKNGYTF
14 | - | TRBJ1-1 | TRBV6-1 | - | TGTGCCAGCAGCCTCATACAGGTGAACACTGAAGCTTTCTTT | CASSLIQVNTEAFF
16 | - | TRBJ1-5 | TRBV21-1 | - | TGTGCCAGCAGCAAAGGTCAGGTGATGGGTTACCAGCCCCAGCATTTT | CASSKGQVMGYQPQHF
17 | - | TRBJ2-5 | TRBV7-9 | TRBD2 | TGTGCCAGCAGCTCGACTAGCGGGAGTAGTCAGGAAGAGACCCAGTACTTC | CASSSTSGSSQEETQYF
13 | - | TRBJ2-1 | TRBV29-1 | - | TGCAGCGCAGACACCAGCTCCTACAATGAGCAGTTCTTC | CSADTSSYNEQFF
16 | - | TRBJ2-7 | TRBV5-1 | TRBD1 | TGCGCCAGCAGCCTAGTTCGGGGACAGGGGGACCACGAGCAGTACTTC | CASSLVRGQGDHEQYF
15 | - | TRBJ2-2 | TRBV7-3 | TRBD1 | TGTGCCAGCAGCGACTACAGGGGGCATCACGGGGAGCTGTTTTTT | CASSDYRGHHGELFF
15 | - | TRBJ2-7 | TRBV23-1 | TRBD2 | TGCGCCAGCAGCCCAACACTAGCGGGAGACTACGAGCAGTACTTC | CASSPTLAGDYEQYF
16 | - | TRBJ2-7 | TRBV7-2 | - | TGTGCCAGCAGCTTACTTATAACTGGGACCGCCTACGAGCAGTACTTC | CASSLLITGTAYEQYF
15 | once | TRBJ2-7 | TRBV27 | - | TGTGCCAGCAGTACCTCCCTGACAGGGAGGTACGAGCAGTACTTC | CASSTSLTGRYEQYF
16 | - | TRBJ1-3 | TRBV7-9 | - | TGTGCCAGCAGCTTAAATGGGGGCTTCTCTGGAAACACCATATATTTT | CASSLNGGFSGNTIYF
13 | - | TRBJ2-7 | TRBV5-5 | - | TGTGCCAGCAGCCCTACAGGGTTGGGCGAGCAGTACTTC | CASSPTGLGEQYF
14 | few | TRBJ2-3 | TRBV6-5 | TRBD1 | TGTGCCACCATGGGACAGGGGGGCACAGATACGCAGTATTTT | CATMGQGGTDTQYF
15 | - | TRBJ2-1 | TRBV7-9 | - | TGTGCCAGCAGCCGAAGTGGCGGGACCGGCAATGAGCAGTTCTTC | CASSRSGGTGNEQFF
14 | - | TRBJ1-1 | TRBV28 | - | TGTGCCAGCAGTTTAGCCCCGAGTAACACTGAAGCTTTCTTT | CASSLAPSNTEAFF
15 | - | TRBJ2-7 | TRBV11-2 | TRBD1 | TGTGCCAGCAGAAACAGACAGGGTCCGAACTACGAGCAGTACTTC | CASRNRQGPNYEQYF
13 | - | TRBJ1-1 | TRBV18 | - | TGTGCCAGCTCATCGTCGCCGGGAACTGAAGCTTTCTTT | CASSSSPGTEAFF
12 | few | TRBJ2-1 | TRBV4-1 | - | TGCGCCAGCAGCCAGCCGAGGATGAAGCAGTTCTTC | CASSQPRMKQFF
11 | - | TRBJ1-1 | TRBV28 | - | TGTGCCAGCAATTCGAACACTGAAGCTTTCTTT | CASNSNTEAFF
15 | - | TRBJ2-4 | TRBV6-6 | - | TGTGCCAGCAGTTACTCTGGGAAGGGTCGGGACATTCAGTACTTC | CASSYSGKGRDIQYF
15 | - | TRBJ2-7 | TRBV4-2 | - | TGTGCCAGCAGCAGGTCCCAGGGACGGCTCTACGAGCAGTACTTC | CASSRSQGRLYEQYF
15 | - | TRBJ2-7 | TRBV5-8 | TRBD1 | TGTGCCAGCAGCTTTGTAGGACAGGGAATCTACGAGCAGTACTTC | CASSFVGQGIYEQYF
19 | few | TRBJ2-3 | TRBV4-1 | TRBD2 | TGCGCCAGCAGCCAAGGATTTGTGCCGAGCGGGAGGGCCCTCGATACGCAGTATTTT | CASSQGFVPSGRALDTQYF
13 | - | TRBJ2-2 | TRBV9 | - | TGTGCCAGCAGCGTAGTGGGAACCGGGGAGCTGTTTTTT | CASSVVGTGELFF
14 | - | TRBJ2-5 | TRBV6-5 | TRBD1 | TGTGCCAGCAGTTACCAGGGGGTCCAAGAGACCCAGTACTTC | CASSYQGVQETQYF
17 | - | TRBJ1-5 | TRBV6-1 | TRBD1 | TGTGCCAGCAGTGAATATCAGGGGGGTGTTTCGGGTCAGCCCCAGCATTTT | CASSEYQGGVSGQPQHF
15 | - | TRBJ2-7 | TRBV18 | TRBD2 | TGTGCCAGCTCACGGGGACTAGCGGGAGCCTACGAGCAGTACTTC | CASSRGLAGAYEQYF
13 | - | TRBJ2-2 | TRBV30 | - | TGTGCCTGGAGCCCCATCCGAACCGGGGAGCTGTTTTTT | CAWSPIRTGELFF
13 | - | TRBJ2-1 | TRBV7-2 | TRBD2 | TGTGCCAGCAGCTTACTTAGCGGGGGAGAGCAGTTCTTC | CASSLLSGGEQFF
13 | - | TRBJ1-2 | TRBV5-1 | - | TGCGCCAGCAGAGTCACAGCTAACTATGGCTACACCTTC | CASRVTANYGYTF
16 | few | TRBJ2-7 | TRBV5-4 | TRBD2 | TGTGCCAGCAGCCCGGGCTCGGGGGAGGGTTCCTACGAGCAGTACTTC | CASSPGSGEGSYEQYF
14 | - | TRBJ2-4 | TRBV27 | - | TGTGCCAGCAGCCCAGGGCTAGCCAAAAACATTCAGTACTTC | CASSPGLAKNIQYF